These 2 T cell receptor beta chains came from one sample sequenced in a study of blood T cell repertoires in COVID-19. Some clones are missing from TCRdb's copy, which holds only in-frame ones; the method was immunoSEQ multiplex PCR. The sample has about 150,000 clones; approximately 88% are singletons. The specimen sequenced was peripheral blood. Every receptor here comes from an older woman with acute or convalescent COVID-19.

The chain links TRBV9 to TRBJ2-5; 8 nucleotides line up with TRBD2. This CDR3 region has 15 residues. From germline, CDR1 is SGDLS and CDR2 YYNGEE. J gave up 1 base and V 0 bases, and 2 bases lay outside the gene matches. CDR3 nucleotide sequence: TGTGCCAGCAGCGTAGGCGGGGGGATCCAAGAGACCCAGTACTTC. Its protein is CASSVGGGIQETQYF.

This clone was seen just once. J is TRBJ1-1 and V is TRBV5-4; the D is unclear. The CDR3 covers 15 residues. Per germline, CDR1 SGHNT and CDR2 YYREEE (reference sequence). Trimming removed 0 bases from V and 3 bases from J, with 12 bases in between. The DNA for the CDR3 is TGTGCCAGCAGCTTGGGAGGGCAACTCGACACTGAAGCTTTCTTT. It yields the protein CASSLGGQLDTEAFF.